The next 31 T cell receptor beta chains were all read from a single sample in a study of shared clonotypes between healthy human individuals. Libraries were prepared by immunoSEQ multiplex PCR; TCRdb keeps only in-frame clonotypes and omits some of them. Of millions of clones in the sample, just over 90% were seen once. Sequenced: naive CD4+ T cells sorted from blood. This sample's subset: CD45RA+ positively selected. The receptors were gathered from a man in his late teens or twenties in good health.

In its sample, this clone was seen once. The chain links TRBV6-6 to TRBJ2-7; 10 nucleotides line up with TRBD2. The CDR3 loop spans 15 amino acids. Germline V gene sequence: CDR1 MNHNY, CDR2 SVGAGI (reference sequence). V lost 2 bases, J lost 1 base, and 2 bases stayed unmatched. The CDR3 region is CASSYLAGDSYEQYF. The CDR3 bases are TGTGCCAGCAGTTACCTAGCGGGAGATTCCTACGAGCAGTACTTC.

The chain employs TRBV9 and TRBJ2-7; 10 positions match TRBD1. The CDR3 extends over 16 amino acids. Losses at the gene ends were 0 bases for V and 5 bases for J; bases not matched to a gene: 8. Germline assignment: CDR1 SGDLS and CDR2 YYNGEE. The CDR3 nucleotides are TGTGCCAGCAGCGTAGAGGGAAGGGACAGGGGACACGAGCAGTACTTC. Protein product: CASSVEGRDRGHEQYF.

The chain is built from TRBV5-1 and TRBJ2-3; 7 nucleotides line up with TRBD1. The CDR3 is 15 residues long. Per germline, CDR1 SGHRS and CDR2 YFSETQ. Unmatched junction bases numbered 6, after V lost 3 bases and J lost 2 bases. CDR3 amino acids: CASSWGTVDTDTQYF. The CDR3 DNA sequence: TGCGCCAGCAGCTGGGGGACAGTAGACACAGATACGCAGTATTTT.

This chain connects TRBV11-2 to TRBJ2-7; D is uncertain. CDR1 is SGHAT, CDR2 FQNNGV, per germline. The V end was cut by 2 bases, the J end by 2 bases, with 13 bases between. The CDR3 extends over 15 amino acids. CDR3 bases: TGTGCCAGCAGCTTATCTTCCGACCCGGCCTACGAGCAGTACTTC. It encodes CASSLSSDPAYEQYF.

The chain links TRBV23-1 to TRBJ2-6, with 8 nucleotides matching TRBD1. TRBV23-1 is marked as an open reading frame, function uncertain. This CDR3 has 18 residues. J lost 0 bases, V lost 2 bases, and 6 bases had no gene match. The CDR3 coding sequence is TGCGCCAGCAGTCAAACCGCGACAGGGGTCTCTGGGGCCAACGTCCTGACTTTC. As protein: CASSQTATGVSGANVLTF.

J is TRBJ1-5 and V is TRBV19; tentative D call: TRBD1 (6 bases). V was trimmed by 1 base and J by 0 bases, leaving 10 bases between them. CDR1 and CDR2 (germline): LNHDA, SQIVND (reference sequence). This CDR3 is 16 amino acids long. As DNA, the CDR3 is TGTGCCAGTAGTATAGGACAGGTCCTTAGCAATCAGCCCCAGCATTTT. Encoded protein: CASSIGQVLSNQPQHF.

The J gene is TRBJ2-5, the V gene TRBV10-3, with D tentatively TRBD2 (6 bases). The germline V gene has CDR1 ENHRY and CDR2 SYGVKD. V lost 6 bases and J 4 bases, leaving 12 bases between the germline ends. This CDR3 region has 13 residues. The CDR3 DNA reads as TGTGCCATCAGGGGGGGACCGGGAGAGACCCAGTACTTC. Translation gives CAIRGGPGETQYF.

The V and J genes are TRBV10-3 and TRBJ2-3, with TRBD2 matching 7 bases. V lost 6 bases and J lost 2; bases outside the gene matches: 5. Germline V gene lookup returns CDR1 ENHRY and CDR2 SYGVKD. The CDR3 spans 14 residues. The DNA for the CDR3 is TGTGCCATCAGCAAAGCGGGGAACACAGATACGCAGTATTTT. Its protein is CAISKAGNTDTQYF.

The chain couples TRBV18 to TRBJ2-7; TRBD1 matches at 7 bases. The CDR3 is 17 amino acids. Trimming removed 0 bases from V and 4 bases from J; junction bases left unmatched: 12. Germline V gene lookup returns CDR1 KGHSH and CDR2 LQKENI. Here the CDR3 reads CASSPPLGQGESYEQYF. The CDR3 nucleotides read TGTGCCAGCTCACCACCTCTGGGGCAGGGGGAATCTTACGAGCAGTACTTC. The full variable domain, completed using reference TRBV18 and TRBJ2-7, is NAGVMQNPRHLVRRRGQEARLRCSPMKGHSHVYWYRQLPEEGLKFMVYLQKENIIDESGMPKERFSAEFPKEGPSILRIQQVVRGDSAAYFCASSPPLGQGESYEQYFGPGTRLTVT.

The chain joins TRBV13 to TRBJ2-4; TRBD2 matches at 10 bases. J was trimmed by 3 bases and V by 4 bases; bases with no gene match: 12. CDR3 size: 18 residues. The germline V gene has CDR1 PRHDT and CDR2 FYEKMQ (reference sequence). DNA of the CDR3: TGTGCCAGCAGCTCCCTGGGGCCACTAGCGGGAAACAAAAACATTCAGTACTTC. It yields the protein CASSSLGPLAGNKNIQYF. Filled out from reference TRBV13 and TRBJ2-4, the complete variable domain reads AAGVIQSPRHLIKEKRETATLKCYPIPRHDTVYWYQQGPGQDPQFLISFYEKMQSDKGSIPDRFSAQQFSDYHSELNMSSLELGDSALYFCASSSLGPLAGNKNIQYFGAGTRLSVL.

The chain joins TRBV6-5 to TRBJ2-7; TRBD1 is a possible D gene (6 bases). The CDR3 sequence is 14 residues long. Deletions cut 6 bases from V and 3 bases from J, with 15 bases between. Germline V gives CDR1 MNHEY, CDR2 SVGAGI. The DNA for the CDR3 is TGTGCCAGCAGGGGGGCGGGCGCCCTCTACGAGCAGTACTTC. Translation: CASRGAGALYEQYF.

CDR3 coding DNA: TGCGCCAGCAGCCAGACTAGCGGGAGAGGCTCCTACAATGAGCAGTTCTTC. It translates to CASSQTSGRGSYNEQFF. The V call is TRBV4-1, the J call TRBJ2-1; 12 bases agree with TRBD2. Trimming cost V 3 bases and J 0 bases; bases outside gene matches: 3. CDR3 length equals 17 residues. CDR1 MGHRA and CDR2 YSYEKL come from the germline V gene.

V is TRBV2 and J is TRBJ2-3, with TRBD2 matching 10 bases. The CDR3 spans 15 residues. Looked up from germline, CDR1 is SNHLY and CDR2 is FYNNEI. Trimming removed 4 bases from V and 4 bases from J; junction bases left unmatched: 5. The DNA for the CDR3 is TGTGCCAGCAGTGTAACTAGCGGGGTTGCAGATACGCAGTATTTT. Its protein product is CASSVTSGVADTQYF.

In regard to this clone: The sample holds other DNA sequences that translate to the same CDR3. The J gene is TRBJ2-7, the V gene TRBV18; D tentatively fits TRBD1 or TRBD2 (5 bases each). V was pared by 3 bases and J by 2 bases, with 11 bases between. This CDR3 is 14 amino acids long. Per the germline V gene, CDR1 is KGHSH and CDR2 is LQKENI. CDR3 amino acids: CASSPGRQTYEQYF. The DNA of the CDR3 is TGTGCCAGCTCACCGGGACGGCAAACCTACGAGCAGTACTTC.

The chain uses TRBV5-1 and TRBJ2-5, with TRBD2 matching 9 bases. From germline, CDR1 is SGHRS and CDR2 YFSETQ. V was clipped by 5 bases and J by 2 bases; unmatched bases: 7. The CDR3 runs to 15 residues. The CDR3 here is CASRGTSGPQETQYF. The CDR3 nucleotides are TGCGCCAGCAGAGGTACTAGCGGGCCGCAAGAGACCCAGTACTTC. Drawing the rest from reference TRBV5-1 and TRBJ2-5, the complete variable domain is KAGVTQTPRYLIKTRGQQVTLSCSPISGHRSVSWYQQTPGQGLQFLFEYFSETQRNKGNFPGRFSGRQFSNSRSEMNVSTLELGDSALYLCASRGTSGPQETQYFGPGTRLLVL.

This clone was recorded only once. The chain links TRBV6-5 to TRBJ2-5, with a tentative D call TRBD2 (6 bases). Germline V CDR1 and CDR2: MNHEY, SVGAGI. The ends were cut back, 7 bases at V and 6 bases at J, with 15 bases in the middle. This CDR3 contains 13 residues. The CDR3 loop is CASTTGVGKTQYF. The CDR3, as DNA: TGTGCCAGCACCACGGGGGTGGGTAAGACCCAGTACTTC.

As DNA, the CDR3 is TGTGCCAGCTCACCAAGTACCGATCGGCATGAAAAACTGTTTTTT. Protein sequence: CASSPSTDRHEKLFF. V usage is TRBV18 and J usage is TRBJ1-4; no firm D call. This CDR3 contains 15 residues. Germline V lookup: CDR1 KGHSH, CDR2 LQKENI. The ends were cut back, 2 bases at V and 6 bases at J, with 13 bases in the middle.

CDR3: CASSAQGVLNTGELFF. In nucleotides, the CDR3 is TGTGCCAGCAGTGCGCAAGGGGTGTTGAACACCGGGGAGCTGTTTTTT. This chain joins TRBV28 and TRBJ2-2, with D possibly TRBD1 on 5 matching bases. This CDR3 comprises 16 residues. Germline assignment: CDR1 MDHEN and CDR2 SYDVKM. Trimming cost V 5 bases and J 1 base, with 14 bases left between them.

This rearrangement joins TRBV27 to TRBJ2-3; a possible D gene is TRBD1 (8 bases). V lost 5 bases and J lost 3, with 21 bases in between. There are 17 residues in the CDR3. Germline assignment: CDR1 MNHEY and CDR2 SMNVEV (reference sequence). The CDR3 is CASSRLWTGRATDTQYF. As DNA, the CDR3 is TGTGCCAGCAGTCGCCTTTGGACAGGGAGGGCGACAGATACGCAGTATTTT.

The rearrangement links TRBV27 to TRBJ1-1, with D perhaps TRBD1 (6 bases). The CDR3 totals 14 residues. V shed 6 bases and J shed 1 base, with 12 bases lying between them. Germline V gives CDR1 MNHEY, CDR2 SMNVEV (reference sequence). The CDR3 protein is CASRETGQNTEAFF. In DNA form, the CDR3 reads TGTGCCAGCAGAGAGACAGGCCAGAACACTGAAGCTTTCTTT.

This clone has a single count. The chain joins TRBV5-1 to TRBJ2-7; D not resolved. Per germline, CDR1 SGHRS and CDR2 YFSETQ. The CDR3 is made up of 9 amino acids. V lost 7 bases and J 5 bases, leaving 4 bases between the germline ends. CDR3 bases: TGCGCCAGCCGAGACGAGCAGTACTTC. It yields the protein CASRDEQYF. Combining the CDR3 with reference TRBV5-1 and TRBJ2-7 gives the whole variable domain KAGVTQTPRYLIKTRGQQVTLSCSPISGHRSVSWYQQTPGQGLQFLFEYFSETQRNKGNFPGRFSGRQFSNSRSEMNVSTLELGDSALYLCASRDEQYFGPGTRLTVT.

The V and J genes are TRBV28 and TRBJ1-2; the D is unclear. CDR3 length: 13 residues. Trimming took off 6 bases at V and 3 bases at J, with 11 bases between the two ends. Germline V gene data show CDR1 as MDHEN and CDR2 as SYDVKM. The CDR3 coding sequence is TGTGCCAGCAGCGGAGAGCCGGACTATGGCTACACCTTC. Protein: CASSGEPDYGYTF.

This chain connects TRBV2 to TRBJ2-2; the D gene is possibly TRBD1 (6 bases). The CDR3 has 12 amino acids. Germline CDR1 reads SNHLY; CDR2 reads FYNNEI. Trimming pared 8 bases from V and 4 bases from J, leaving 8 bases between. The CDR3 DNA reads as TGTGCCAGCGGACAGAGCACCGGGGAGCTGTTTTTT. Its translation: CASGQSTGELFF.

To note about this clone: The junction shows a germline mismatch at one end, possibly a read error. This chain uses TRBV29-1 with TRBJ2-2, with TRBD1 matching 10 bases. Germline lookup yields CDR1 SQVTM and CDR2 ANQGSEA. The CDR3 has 13 residues. Written as DNA, the CDR3 is TGCAGCGTTGAGGACAGGGGGGCCGGGGAGCCGTTTTTT. Encoded protein: CSVEDRGAGEPFF.

The chain combines TRBV9 with TRBJ2-1, with a tentative D call TRBD2 (5 bases). Germline V gene sequence: CDR1 SGDLS, CDR2 YYNGEE. The germline V and J ends were trimmed by 6 bases and 0 bases, with 13 bases remaining between them. This CDR3 is built from 15 residues. CDR3 bases: TGTGCCAGCACCGTGGGAGCAAGCTCCTACAATGAGCAGTTCTTC. Translation: CASTVGASSYNEQFF.

This chain links TRBV6-6 with TRBJ2-5; TRBD2 aligns across 7 bases. Losses at the gene ends were 0 bases for V and 5 bases for J; bases not matched to a gene: 6. CDR3 length equals 15 residues. The germline V gene encodes CDR1 MNHNY and CDR2 SVGAGI (reference sequence). The CDR3 region has the DNA TGTGCCAGCAGTTACTCGGGGGGGGAAAGGGAGACCCAGTACTTC. It encodes CASSYSGGERETQYF.

V gene TRBV6-6 combines with J gene TRBJ2-2, with D possibly TRBD2 on 5 matching bases. Germline CDR1 MNHNY, CDR2 SVGAGI (reference sequence). Trimming shortened V by 8 bases and J by 1 base, and 11 bases separated the two germline ends. The CDR3 contains 14 residues. Here the CDR3 reads CASGRTQNTGELFF. The CDR3 region has the DNA TGTGCCAGCGGCCGGACTCAGAACACCGGGGAGCTGTTTTTT.

This chain uses TRBV10-3 with TRBJ1-3; possible D gene TRBD1, 6 bases. The CDR3 is made up of 13 amino acids. Germline lookup yields CDR1 ENHRY and CDR2 SYGVKD. V lost 6 bases and J lost 5, with 11 bases in between. This chain's CDR3 is CAISEGGRNTIYF. The CDR3 nucleotides are TGTGCCATCAGCGAGGGGGGGCGAAACACCATATATTTT.

The chain uses TRBV5-6 and TRBJ2-7, with 15 nucleotides matching TRBD2. There are 17 residues in the CDR3. The V segment lost 4 bases and the J segment 3 bases; nucleotides outside the gene matches: 8. CDR1 and CDR2 from the germline V gene are SGHDT and YYEEEE. CDR3 protein: CASSTPGLAGGDYEQYF. For the CDR3, the DNA is TGTGCCAGCAGCACCCCGGGACTAGCGGGGGGTGACTACGAGCAGTACTTC.

The chain couples TRBV27 to TRBJ2-4; the D gene could be TRBD1 or TRBD2 (5 bases each). Per the germline V gene, CDR1 is MNHEY and CDR2 is SMNVEV (reference sequence). The CDR3 contains 14 residues. With 5 bases removed from V and 7 bases from J, the gap between germline ends came to 15 bases. CDR3 coding DNA: TGTGCCAGCAGTCCCTGGGACCGCTCCAACATTCAGTACTTC. Protein sequence: CASSPWDRSNIQYF.

This chain joins TRBV5-1 and TRBJ2-7; the D is unclear. This CDR3 is built from 11 residues. The germline V and J ends were trimmed by 2 bases and 2 bases, with 2 bases remaining between them. CDR1 is SGHRS, CDR2 YFSETQ, per germline. The CDR3 protein is CASSFAYEQYF. Here the CDR3 DNA reads TGCGCCAGCAGCTTCGCCTACGAGCAGTACTTC. Complete variable domain (other parts from reference TRBV5-1 and TRBJ2-7): KAGVTQTPRYLIKTRGQQVTLSCSPISGHRSVSWYQQTPGQGLQFLFEYFSETQRNKGNFPGRFSGRQFSNSRSEMNVSTLELGDSALYLCASSFAYEQYFGPGTRLTVT.